One and the same sample provided the 24 T cell receptor beta chains below, sequenced in a study of cytomegalovirus exposure and HLA in healthy donors. Generated by immunoSEQ multiplex PCR, the TCRdb table keeps only in-frame clones and is missing some. The sample lists about 180,000 clones; roughly nine tenths were seen once. Sequencing was carried out using PBMCs. The receptors derive from a man aged 18 to 29 in good health and CMV-seropositive.

V usage is TRBV30 and J usage is TRBJ2-5; D might be TRBD2 (6 bases). This CDR3 is 15 amino acids long. Germline V gene lookup returns CDR1 GTSNPN and CDR2 SVGIG (reference sequence). The germline V and J ends were trimmed by 2 bases and 4 bases, with 17 bases remaining between them. The CDR3 reads CAWSRGFGAGETQYF. CDR3 coding DNA: TGTGCCTGGAGTCGTGGTTTCGGAGCGGGAGAGACCCAGTACTTC.

The V gene is TRBV27, the J gene TRBJ1-1; the D gene is possibly TRBD1 (5 bases). V was clipped by 6 bases and J by 0 bases, with 14 bases between them. This CDR3 has 15 residues. The germline V gene has CDR1 MNHEY and CDR2 SMNVEV (reference sequence). The CDR3 DNA is TGTGCCAGCAGCCCATCCGGGGGTATGAACACTGAAGCTTTCTTT. Amino acid sequence: CASSPSGGMNTEAFF.

The chain has TRBV27 and TRBJ1-2; weak D call: TRBD1 (5 bases). V was trimmed by 6 bases and J by 1 base, leaving 9 bases between them. Germline assignment: CDR1 MNHEY and CDR2 SMNVEV (reference sequence). This CDR3 contains 13 residues. CDR3 in amino acids: CASSRAGNYGYTF. CDR3 bases: TGTGCCAGCAGCAGGGCCGGTAACTATGGCTACACCTTC.

The chain links TRBV19 to TRBJ1-6; perhaps TRBD1 as D (5 bases). CDR1 and CDR2 from the germline V gene are LNHDA and SQIVND (reference sequence). V lost 11 bases and J 9 bases, leaving 17 bases between the germline ends. This CDR3 spans 13 amino acids. The CDR3 sequence is CASGGSSRSPLHF. The CDR3 DNA reads as TGTGCCTCCGGGGGGTCAAGCCGTTCACCCCTCCACTTT.

Details on this clone: This sample also contains other DNA sequences that code for the same CDR3. CDR3 in amino acids: CASSSAGAGEQFF. The CDR3 coding sequence is TGTGCCAGCAGTTCAGCGGGAGCGGGTGAGCAGTTCTTC. The chain combines TRBV6-6 with TRBJ2-1, with TRBD2 identical over 8 bases. The germline V gene encodes CDR1 MNHNY and CDR2 SVGAGI (reference sequence). The CDR3 runs 13 residues. After removal of 4 bases from V and 9 bases from J, the junction contained 5 bases not matched to a gene.

The V and J genes are TRBV7-2 and TRBJ2-5, with 10 bases that match TRBD2. Looked up from germline, CDR1 is SGHTA and CDR2 is FQGNSA. Trimming removed 5 bases from V and 4 bases from J; junction bases left unmatched: 4. The CDR3 is 14 residues long. CDR3 residues: CASSPGLAVETQYF. The CDR3 DNA reads as TGTGCCAGCAGCCCCGGACTAGCGGTAGAGACCCAGTACTTC.

The rearrangement joins TRBV4-1 to TRBJ2-5; no clear D. The CDR3 runs to 13 residues. V gave up 3 bases and J gave up 3 bases, with 8 bases separating them. Germline V CDR1 and CDR2: MGHRA, YSYEKL. CDR3 bases: TGCGCCAGCAGCCACGGAGCTGAAGAGACCCAGTACTTC. Amino acid sequence: CASSHGAEETQYF.

The rearrangement joins TRBV4-1 to TRBJ1-1; TRBD1 matches 12 bases. The junction had 5 bases not matched to a gene; V was cut back by 4 bases and J by 5 bases. This CDR3 has 15 residues. Germline V lookup: CDR1 MGHRA, CDR2 YSYEKL. CDR3 DNA: TGCGCCAGCAGCCCGGGACAGGGGGCGAGGACTGAAGCTTTCTTT. This gives the protein CASSPGQGARTEAFF.

This chain joins TRBV10-3 and TRBJ1-2; D gene ambiguous. The length of the CDR3 is 15 residues. Germline values: CDR1 ENHRY, CDR2 SYGVKD. The germline V and J ends were trimmed by 0 bases and 6 bases, with 14 bases remaining between them. In DNA, the CDR3 is TGTGCCATCAGTGAGTCCCCACTCGCATTCCATGGCTACACCTTC. Its translation is CAISESPLAFHGYTF.

The chain carries TRBV7-9 and TRBJ1-3; the match to TRBD1 covers 7 bases. With V trimmed by 8 bases and J by 0 bases, 7 bases remained unmatched. The CDR3 extends over 15 amino acids. Germline V gene sequence: CDR1 SEHNR, CDR2 FQNEAQ (reference sequence). The CDR3 DNA sequence: TGTGCCAGCGTAGGGGGGACAGCCTCTGGAAACACCATATATTTT. It translates to CASVGGTASGNTIYF.

The J gene is TRBJ1-2, the V gene TRBV7-2, with no clear D. Trimming took off 4 bases at V and 2 bases at J, with 11 bases between the two ends. CDR3 length equals 14 residues. Germline V CDR1 and CDR2: SGHTA, FQGNSA. CDR3 amino acids: CASSSRLKNYGYTF. The DNA for the CDR3 is TGTGCCAGCAGCTCGCGACTGAAAAACTATGGCTACACCTTC.

J is TRBJ1-4 and V is TRBV5-1, with 12 bases matching TRBD1. V shed 3 bases, J shed 8 bases, and the junction held 2 bases outside the gene matches. The CDR3 runs 14 residues. Per germline, CDR1 SGHRS and CDR2 YFSETQ. CDR3 nucleotides: TGCGCCAGCAGCTCCGGGACAGGGGGCGAAAAACTGTTTTTT. Translated: CASSSGTGGEKLFF. Full variable domain (rest looked up from reference TRBV5-1 and TRBJ1-4): KAGVTQTPRYLIKTRGQQVTLSCSPISGHRSVSWYQQTPGQGLQFLFEYFSETQRNKGNFPGRFSGRQFSNSRSEMNVSTLELGDSALYLCASSSGTGGEKLFFGSGTQLSVL.

The V call is TRBV11-2, the J call TRBJ1-4; the D gene is possibly TRBD1 (6 bases). V was cut by 4 bases and J by 5 bases, with 14 bases left in between. From germline, CDR1 is SGHAT and CDR2 FQNNGV. The CDR3 has 15 residues. The CDR3 DNA reads as TGTGCCAGCAGCTCCGCGGGGGCGGGGAATGAAAAACTGTTTTTT. Residues: CASSSAGAGNEKLFF.

This clone has more than one count but fewer than ten. This chain connects TRBV28 to TRBJ1-2; D call uncertain. The CDR3 sequence is 12 residues long. The germline CDR1 and CDR2 sequences are MDHEN and SYDVKM. V lost 7 bases, J lost 3 bases, and 9 bases lay in between. The CDR3 is CASNEGYYGYTF. CDR3 nucleotides: TGTGCCAGCAATGAGGGCTACTATGGCTACACCTTC.

The chain links TRBV18 to TRBJ2-3; 11 nucleotides match TRBD2. The CDR3 length is 17 residues. CDR1 and CDR2 (germline): KGHSH, LQKENI. J was trimmed by 0 bases and V by 2 bases; bases with no gene match: 4. CDR3 coding DNA: TGTGCCAGCTCACCAGTGGGACTAGCGGTGAGCACAGATACGCAGTATTTT. Its translation is CASSPVGLAVSTDTQYF.

V gene TRBV5-1 combines with J gene TRBJ1-1; no definite D call. CDR1 SGHRS and CDR2 YFSETQ come from the germline V gene. V was pared by 1 base and J by 1 base, with 11 bases between. The CDR3 is made up of 15 amino acids. In DNA, the CDR3 is TGCGCCAGCAGCTTGCTCTGGGCTGGGAACACTGAAGCTTTCTTT. Protein sequence: CASSLLWAGNTEAFF. Supplemented by reference TRBV5-1 and TRBJ1-1, the full variable domain reads KAGVTQTPRYLIKTRGQQVTLSCSPISGHRSVSWYQQTPGQGLQFLFEYFSETQRNKGNFPGRFSGRQFSNSRSEMNVSTLELGDSALYLCASSLLWAGNTEAFFGQGTRLTVV.

The rearrangement uses TRBV9 and TRBJ1-1, with D unresolved. V was trimmed by 4 bases and J by 0 bases, leaving 16 bases between them. Germline V lookup: CDR1 SGDLS, CDR2 YYNGEE. CDR3 size: 16 residues. Written as DNA, the CDR3 is TGTGCCAGCAGCCCTCGTGGCGGGGTTATGAACACTGAAGCTTTCTTT. Translated: CASSPRGGVMNTEAFF. Full variable domain (rest looked up from reference TRBV9 and TRBJ1-1): DSGVTQTPKHLITATGQRVTLRCSPRSGDLSVYWYQQSLDQGLQFLIQYYNGEERAKGNILERFSAQQFPDLHSELNLSSLELGDSALYFCASSPRGGVMNTEAFFGQGTRLTVV.

The chain links TRBV27 to TRBJ2-7; D unresolved. The germline V gene has CDR1 MNHEY and CDR2 SMNVEV (reference sequence). The CDR3 spans 14 residues. V gave up 3 bases and J gave up 2 bases, with 11 bases separating them. CDR3 sequence: CASSFGGRTYEQYF. The CDR3 DNA sequence: TGTGCCAGCAGTTTTGGCGGAAGAACCTACGAGCAGTACTTC.

V usage is TRBV7-2 and J usage is TRBJ2-2; perhaps TRBD1 as D (5 bases). The CDR3 loop spans 15 amino acids. CDR1 SGHTA and CDR2 FQGNSA come from the germline V gene. The V and J ends lost 3 bases and 1 base respectively, with 9 bases between them. The CDR3 region has the DNA TGTGCCAGCAGCTTCCCCGGACAGAACACCGGGGAGCTGTTTTTT. As protein: CASSFPGQNTGELFF.

The chain is built from TRBV29-1 and TRBJ1-1; TRBD1 matches at 8 bases. The CDR3 has 13 residues. Trimming at V came to 7 bases and at J to 5 bases, leaving 9 bases not matched to a gene. Per germline, CDR1 SQVTM and CDR2 ANQGSEA. The CDR3 reads CSAQGELGTEAFF. As DNA, the CDR3 is TGCAGCGCACAGGGGGAGTTGGGGACTGAAGCTTTCTTT.

This chain links TRBV9 with TRBJ1-1, with 8 bases aligning to TRBD1. The CDR3 has 14 residues. Germline V gene lookup returns CDR1 SGDLS and CDR2 YYNGEE. Unmatched junction bases numbered 9, after V lost 3 bases and J lost 8 bases. The DNA for the CDR3 is TGTGCCAGCAGCGGACGGACAGGGCCCGGGGAAGCTTTCTTT. Protein sequence: CASSGRTGPGEAFF.

The CDR3 is CASSAQARVEQFF. Written as DNA, the CDR3 is TGTGCCAGCAGTGCCCAGGCACGCGTTGAGCAGTTCTTC. This chain connects TRBV6-1 to TRBJ2-1; D uncertain. Trimming removed 4 bases from V and 9 bases from J, with 13 bases in between. CDR1 and CDR2 from the germline V gene are MNHNS and SASEGT. This CDR3 is 13 amino acids long.

V usage is TRBV11-2 and J usage is TRBJ2-7; 7 bases align to TRBD2. V dropped 3 bases and J dropped 11; count of bases not matched to a gene: 16. The CDR3 consists of 15 residues. The germline V gene has CDR1 SGHAT and CDR2 FQNNGV. CDR3: CASSFGGSNQGLEYF. The DNA of the CDR3 is TGTGCCAGCAGCTTTGGCGGGAGTAATCAAGGATTGGAGTACTTC.

The V call is TRBV9, the J call TRBJ2-1, with a possible D match to TRBD2 (5 bases). Germline assignment: CDR1 SGDLS and CDR2 YYNGEE. The CDR3 sequence is 12 residues long. Trimming removed 0 bases from V and 9 bases from J, with 7 bases in between. Written as DNA, the CDR3 is TGTGCCAGCAGCGTAGCGGGGATTGAGCAGTTCTTC. Translated, it gives CASSVAGIEQFF.